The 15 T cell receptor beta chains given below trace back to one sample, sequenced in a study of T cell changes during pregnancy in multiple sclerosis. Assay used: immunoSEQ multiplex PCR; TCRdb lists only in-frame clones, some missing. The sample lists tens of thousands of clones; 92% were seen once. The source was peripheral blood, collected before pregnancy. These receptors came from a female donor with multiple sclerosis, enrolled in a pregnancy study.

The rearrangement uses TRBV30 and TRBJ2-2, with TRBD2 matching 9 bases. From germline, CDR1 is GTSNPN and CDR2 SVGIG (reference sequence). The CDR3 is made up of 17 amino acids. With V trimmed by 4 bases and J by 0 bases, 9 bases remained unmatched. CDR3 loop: CAWTRPASGTNTGELFF. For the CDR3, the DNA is TGTGCCTGGACCCGCCCGGCTAGCGGGACGAACACCGGGGAGCTGTTTTTT.

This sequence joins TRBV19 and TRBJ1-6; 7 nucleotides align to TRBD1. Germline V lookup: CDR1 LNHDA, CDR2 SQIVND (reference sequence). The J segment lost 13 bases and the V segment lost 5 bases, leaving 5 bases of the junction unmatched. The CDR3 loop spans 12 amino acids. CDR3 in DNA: TGTGCCAGTAGTCCCACAGGGGCCCCCCTCCACTTT. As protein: CASSPTGAPLHF.

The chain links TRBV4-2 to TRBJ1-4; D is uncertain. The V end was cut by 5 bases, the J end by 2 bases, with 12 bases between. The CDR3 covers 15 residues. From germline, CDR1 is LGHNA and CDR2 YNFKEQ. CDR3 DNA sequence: TGTGCCAGCAGCAAACGGGATGCTACTAATGAAAAACTGTTTTTT. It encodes CASSKRDATNEKLFF.

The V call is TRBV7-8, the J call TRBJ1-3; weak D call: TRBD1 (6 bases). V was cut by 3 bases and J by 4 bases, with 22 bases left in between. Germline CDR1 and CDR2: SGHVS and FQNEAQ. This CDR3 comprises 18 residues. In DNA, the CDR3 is TGTGCCAGCAGCTTGTCGCTGGCAGGGGTCCTGCGGGGAAACACCATATATTTT. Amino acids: CASSLSLAGVLRGNTIYF.

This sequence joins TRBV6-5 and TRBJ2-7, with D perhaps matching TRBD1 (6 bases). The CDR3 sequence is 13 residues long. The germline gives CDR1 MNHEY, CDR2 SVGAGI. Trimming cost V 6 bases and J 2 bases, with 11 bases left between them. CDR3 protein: CASSLDRTYEQYF. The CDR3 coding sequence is TGTGCCAGCAGCCTGGACAGAACCTACGAGCAGTACTTC.

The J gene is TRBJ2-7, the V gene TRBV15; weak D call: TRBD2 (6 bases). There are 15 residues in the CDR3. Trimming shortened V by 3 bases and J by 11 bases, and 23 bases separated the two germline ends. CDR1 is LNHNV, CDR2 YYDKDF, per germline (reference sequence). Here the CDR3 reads CATSSPGLLGSWEYF. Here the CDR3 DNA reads TGTGCCACCAGCAGCCCGGGACTCCTCGGCTCCTGGGAGTACTTC. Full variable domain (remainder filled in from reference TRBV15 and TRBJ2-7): DAMVIQNPRYQVTQFGKPVTLSCSQTLNHNVMYWYQQKSSQAPKLLFHYYDKDFNNEADTPDNFQSRRPNTSFCFLDIRSPGLGDTAMYLCATSSPGLLGSWEYFGPGTRLTVT.

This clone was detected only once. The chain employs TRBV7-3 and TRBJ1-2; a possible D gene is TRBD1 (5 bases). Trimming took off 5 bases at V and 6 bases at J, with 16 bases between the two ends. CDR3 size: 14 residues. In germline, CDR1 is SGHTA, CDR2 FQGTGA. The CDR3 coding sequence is TGTGCCAGCAGCCCGGAGGGGTCTGGTCATGGCTACACCTTC. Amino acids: CASSPEGSGHGYTF.

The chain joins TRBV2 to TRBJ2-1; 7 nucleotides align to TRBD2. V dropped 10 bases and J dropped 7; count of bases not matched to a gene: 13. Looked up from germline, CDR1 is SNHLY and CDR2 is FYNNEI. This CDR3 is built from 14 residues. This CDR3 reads CAISRESSGNEQFF. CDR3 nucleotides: TGTGCCATCTCGCGGGAGTCATCGGGTAATGAGCAGTTCTTC. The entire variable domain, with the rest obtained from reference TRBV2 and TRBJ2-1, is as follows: EPEVTQTPSHQVTQMGQEVILRCVPISNHLYFYWYRQILGQKVEFLVSFYNNEISEKSEIFDDQFSVERPDGSNFTLKIRSTKLEDSAMYFCAISRESSGNEQFFGPGTRLTVL.

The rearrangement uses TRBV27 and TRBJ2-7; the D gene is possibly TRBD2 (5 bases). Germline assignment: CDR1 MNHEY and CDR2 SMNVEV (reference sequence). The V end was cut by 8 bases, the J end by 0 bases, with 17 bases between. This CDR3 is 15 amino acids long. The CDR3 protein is CASGRGDTYSYEQYF. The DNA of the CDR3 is TGTGCCAGCGGCCGGGGTGACACCTACTCCTACGAGCAGTACTTC.

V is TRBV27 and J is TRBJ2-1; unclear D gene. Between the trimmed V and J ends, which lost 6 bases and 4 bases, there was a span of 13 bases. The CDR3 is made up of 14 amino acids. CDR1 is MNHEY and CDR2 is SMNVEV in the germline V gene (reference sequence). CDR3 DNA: TGTGCCAGCAGAAACCCTGGTCAGTACAATGAGCAGTTCTTC. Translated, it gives CASRNPGQYNEQFF.

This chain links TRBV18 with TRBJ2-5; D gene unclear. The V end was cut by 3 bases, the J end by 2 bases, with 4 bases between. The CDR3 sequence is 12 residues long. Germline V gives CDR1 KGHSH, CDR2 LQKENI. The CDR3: CASSPLQETQYF. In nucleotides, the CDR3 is TGTGCCAGCTCACCGCTACAAGAGACCCAGTACTTC.

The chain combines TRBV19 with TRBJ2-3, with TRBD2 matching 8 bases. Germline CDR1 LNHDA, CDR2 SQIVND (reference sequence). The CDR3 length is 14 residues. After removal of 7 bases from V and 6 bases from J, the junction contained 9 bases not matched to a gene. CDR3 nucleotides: TGTGCCAGTACCACGGGGGGGACCCGGGATACGCAGTATTTT. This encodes CASTTGGTRDTQYF.

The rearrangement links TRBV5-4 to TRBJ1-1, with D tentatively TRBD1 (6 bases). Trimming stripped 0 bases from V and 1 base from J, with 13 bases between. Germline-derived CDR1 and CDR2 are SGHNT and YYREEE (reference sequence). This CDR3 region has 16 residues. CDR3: CASSLAAGGPNTEAFF. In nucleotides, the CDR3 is TGTGCCAGCAGCTTGGCTGCTGGGGGCCCGAACACTGAAGCTTTCTTT.

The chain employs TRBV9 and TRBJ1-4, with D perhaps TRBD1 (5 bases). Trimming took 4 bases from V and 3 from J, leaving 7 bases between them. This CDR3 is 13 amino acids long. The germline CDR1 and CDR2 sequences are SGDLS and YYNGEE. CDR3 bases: TGTGCCAGCAGCAGGGGCCCTAATGAAAAACTGTTTTTT. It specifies CASSRGPNEKLFF. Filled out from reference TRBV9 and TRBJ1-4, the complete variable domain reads DSGVTQTPKHLITATGQRVTLRCSPRSGDLSVYWYQQSLDQGLQFLIQYYNGEERAKGNILERFSAQQFPDLHSELNLSSLELGDSALYFCASSRGPNEKLFFGSGTQLSVL.

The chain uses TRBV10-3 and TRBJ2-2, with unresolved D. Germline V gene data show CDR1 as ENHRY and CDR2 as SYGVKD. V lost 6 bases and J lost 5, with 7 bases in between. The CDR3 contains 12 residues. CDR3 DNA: TGTGCCATCAGACCAGGTACCGGGGAGCTGTTTTTT. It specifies CAIRPGTGELFF.